The present TCR beta chain was sequenced within a study of human T cells and chemical hapten exposure. Study results and limitations: DPC sensitization did not alter TCRs above 1 in 1000 frequency.

The CDR3 consists of 16 residues. The V gene end was trimmed by 3 bases and the J gene end by 4 bases; junction bases not matched to a gene: 6. The germline V gene has CDR1 SGDLS and CDR2 YYNGEE. This clonotype has ten or more counts. Antigen unknown. The study's library attached unique molecular identifiers to single cDNA molecules. Via MiXCR, TCRdb re-called the RACE reads, giving one row per CDR3 protein. Found here are 300,000 to 450,000 distinct CDR3 sequences, about 5.4% of them singletons; the top ten hold about 8.2%. Time point reported: pre-sensitization, week 0. Treatment noted: therapeutic diphenylcyclopropenone sensitization with weekly scalp DPC.

V gene TRBV9 combines with J gene TRBJ2-6; 8 bases are shared with TRBD1. This receptor was identified in a woman younger than 30 with alopecia areata. Some clones in this sample may be carry-over from other donors' samples. The source material was whole blood, sampled in connection with sensitization to the hapten diphenylcyclopropenone (DPC). The CDR3 protein is CASSADREPGANVLTF. The CDR3 coding sequence is TGTGCCAGCAGCGCGGACAGGGAGCCCGGGGCCAACGTCCTGACTTTC. The full variable domain, its missing parts supplied by reference TRBV9 and TRBJ2-6, is DSGVTQTPKHLITATGQRVTLRCSPRSGDLSVYWYQQSLDQGLQFLIQYYNGEERAKGNILERFSAQQFPDLHSELNLSSLELGDSALYFCASSADREPGANVLTFGAGSRLTVL.